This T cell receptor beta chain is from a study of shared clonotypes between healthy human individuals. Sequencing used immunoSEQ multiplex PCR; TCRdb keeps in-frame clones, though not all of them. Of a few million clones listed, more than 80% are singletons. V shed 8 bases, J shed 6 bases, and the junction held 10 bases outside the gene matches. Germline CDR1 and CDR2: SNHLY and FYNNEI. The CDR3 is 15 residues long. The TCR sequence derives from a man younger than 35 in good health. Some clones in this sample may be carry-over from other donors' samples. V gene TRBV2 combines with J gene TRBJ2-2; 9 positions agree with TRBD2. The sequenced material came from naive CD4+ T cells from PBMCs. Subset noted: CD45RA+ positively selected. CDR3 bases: TGTGCCAGCGGCGGCGGGAGGGCCGCGGCCGGGGAGCTGTTTTTT. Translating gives CASGGGRAAAGELFF.